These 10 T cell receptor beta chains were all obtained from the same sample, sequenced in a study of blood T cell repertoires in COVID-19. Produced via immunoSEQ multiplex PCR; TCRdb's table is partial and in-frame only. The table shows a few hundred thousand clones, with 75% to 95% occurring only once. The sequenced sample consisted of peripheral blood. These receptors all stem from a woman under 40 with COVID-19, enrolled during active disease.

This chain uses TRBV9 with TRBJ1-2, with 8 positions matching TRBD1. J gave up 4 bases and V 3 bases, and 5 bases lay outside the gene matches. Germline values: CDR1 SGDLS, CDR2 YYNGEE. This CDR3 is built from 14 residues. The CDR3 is CASSAGGGSYGYTF. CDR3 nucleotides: TGTGCCAGCAGCGCAGGGGGCGGTAGCTATGGCTACACCTTC.

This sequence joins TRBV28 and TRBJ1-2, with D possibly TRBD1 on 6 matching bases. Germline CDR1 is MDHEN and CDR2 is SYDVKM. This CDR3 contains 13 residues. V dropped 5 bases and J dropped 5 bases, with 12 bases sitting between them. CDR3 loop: CASSPYREYGYTF. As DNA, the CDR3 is TGTGCCAGCAGTCCCTACAGGGAGTATGGCTACACCTTC.

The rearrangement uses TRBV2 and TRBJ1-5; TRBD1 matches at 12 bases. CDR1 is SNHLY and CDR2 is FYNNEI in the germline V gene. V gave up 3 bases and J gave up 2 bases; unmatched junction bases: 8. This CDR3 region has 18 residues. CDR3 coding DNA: TGTGCCAGCAGTGATCGGGGGACAGGGGGCTCTGGCAATCAGCCCCAGCATTTT. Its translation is CASSDRGTGGSGNQPQHF.

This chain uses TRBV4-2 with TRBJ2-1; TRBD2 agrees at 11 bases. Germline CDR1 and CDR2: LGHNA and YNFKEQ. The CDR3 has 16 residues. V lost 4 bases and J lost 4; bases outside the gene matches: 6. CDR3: CASSPSGLADYNEQFF. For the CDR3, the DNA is TGTGCCAGCAGCCCCTCGGGACTAGCGGATTACAATGAGCAGTTCTTC.

The CDR3 region has the DNA TGTGCCAGCAGTTATTCAATGGGGCCCGGGGAGCTGTTTTTT. It codes for CASSYSMGPGELFF. The chain uses TRBV6-6 and TRBJ2-2, with a possible D match to TRBD1 (5 bases). The CDR3 is 14 residues long. In germline, CDR1 is MNHNY, CDR2 SVGAGI (reference sequence). V was cut by 3 bases and J by 6 bases, with 11 bases left in between.

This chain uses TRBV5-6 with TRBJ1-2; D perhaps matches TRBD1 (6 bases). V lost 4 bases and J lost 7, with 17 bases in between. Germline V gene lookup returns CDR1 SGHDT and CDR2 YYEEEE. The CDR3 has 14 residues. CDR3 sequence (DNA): TGTGCCAGCAGCCGACAGGCAACGTGGGGTGGCTACACCTTC. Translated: CASSRQATWGGYTF.

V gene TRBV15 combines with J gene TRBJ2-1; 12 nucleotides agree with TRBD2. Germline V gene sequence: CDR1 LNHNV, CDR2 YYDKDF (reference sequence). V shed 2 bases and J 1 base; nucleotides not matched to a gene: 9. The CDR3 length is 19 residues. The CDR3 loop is CATSRPAGLAGSSYNEQFF. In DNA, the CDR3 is TGTGCCACCAGCAGACCCGCTGGACTAGCGGGATCATCCTACAATGAGCAGTTCTTC. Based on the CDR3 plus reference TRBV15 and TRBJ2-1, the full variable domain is DAMVIQNPRYQVTQFGKPVTLSCSQTLNHNVMYWYQQKSSQAPKLLFHYYDKDFNNEADTPDNFQSRRPNTSFCFLDIRSPGLGDTAMYLCATSRPAGLAGSSYNEQFFGPGTRLTVL.

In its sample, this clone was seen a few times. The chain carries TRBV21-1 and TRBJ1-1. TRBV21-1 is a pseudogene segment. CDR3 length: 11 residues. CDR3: CASPGRTEAFF. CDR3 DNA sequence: TGTGCCAGCCCGGGGAGGACTGAAGCTTTCTTT.

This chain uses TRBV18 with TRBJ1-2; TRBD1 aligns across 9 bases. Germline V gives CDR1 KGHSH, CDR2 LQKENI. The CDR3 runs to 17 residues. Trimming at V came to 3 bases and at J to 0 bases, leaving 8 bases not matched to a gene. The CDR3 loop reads CASSPRDRAFSNYGYTF. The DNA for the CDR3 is TGTGCCAGCTCACCCCGGGACAGGGCCTTCTCTAACTATGGCTACACCTTC.

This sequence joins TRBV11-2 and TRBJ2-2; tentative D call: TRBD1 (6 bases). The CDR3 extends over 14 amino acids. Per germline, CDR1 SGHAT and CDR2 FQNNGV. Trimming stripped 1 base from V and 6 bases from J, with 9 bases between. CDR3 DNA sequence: TGTGCCAGCAGCTTAGTAGGGGGTCCCGGGGAGCTGTTTTTT. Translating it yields CASSLVGGPGELFF.